This T cell receptor beta chain was sequenced in a study of Graves' ophthalmopathy and Graves' hyperthyroidism. As concerns this clonotype: Its matching antigen is unknown.

Moderate-to-severe activity, CAS ≥3, NOSPECS ≥4 and duration under 3 months were recorded for donors with ophthalmopathy. Pregnant or lactating patients and those with other autoimmune diseases or uncontrolled infections were excluded. Overall study findings and caveats: Blood also harbored most expanded thyroid clonotypes above 0.001 frequency. A model of 13 signatures distinguished ophthalmopathy from stable hyperthyroidism at approximately 90% sensitivity and 70% to 84% specificity.

Beta-chain TCR CDR3 regions were amplified from RNA transcripts. RT-PCR with HTBI primers came first, then second-round multiplex PCR. One entry per CDR3 protein, called by TCRdb with MiXCR from the multiplex PCR reads. The table lists 600,000 to 950,000 distinct CDR3 sequences, about 44% of them singletons, with 44% in the top ten. The V gene's germline CDR1 is DFQATT and CDR2 SNEGSKA (reference sequence). The V end lost 5 bases, the J end lost 2 bases, and 16 bases lay between the germline ends. The CDR3 has 14 residues. What was sequenced was peripheral blood. The V and J genes are TRBV20-1 and TRBJ2-7, with D perhaps TRBD1 (5 bases). The receptor comes from an adult man with Graves' ophthalmopathy. The CDR3 DNA is TGCAGTGCTGTACTGGGGCCGCGGACCTACGAGCAGTACTTC. Translated, it gives CSAVLGPRTYEQYF.